Each of the 24 T cell receptor beta chains below was sequenced from the same sample in a study of CD8 T cells in Susac syndrome. Random hexamers were used to reverse transcribe an amount of about 0.5 to 1 ug RNA. TCRdb reprocessed the immunoSEQ multiplex PCR reads with MiXCR, giving one entry per CDR3 protein. The data contain about 150,000 distinct CDR3 sequences, approximately 95% of them singletons. What was sequenced was CD4+ T cells from PBMCs. These TCRs come from a human donor with Susac syndrome.

This chain joins TRBV12-3 or TRBV12-4 and TRBJ2-5; D unresolved. V lost 6 bases to trimming and J lost 5 bases, with 22 bases between them. The CDR3 extends over 16 amino acids. The CDR3: CASSPRQRAGSETQYF. The CDR3 bases are TGTGCCAGCAGCCCCCGTCAAAGGGCCGGTTCGGAGACCCAGTACTTC.

The DNA for the CDR3 is TGCAGCGCCGGACAGGGGGTAGACACCGGGGAGCTGTTTTTT. It codes for CSAGQGVDTGELFF. The V gene is TRBV29-1, the J gene TRBJ2-2; 10 bases align to TRBD1. The V gene end was trimmed by 7 bases and the J gene end by 3 bases; junction bases not matched to a gene: 5. Germline V gene sequence: CDR1 SQVTM, CDR2 ANQGSEA. This CDR3 has 14 amino acids.

In nucleotides, the CDR3 is TGTGCCAGCAGTGAAGCAGGGACCCCTCATAAGTATTTT. Translated: CASSEAGTPHKYF. The genes are TRBV6-1 and TRBJ2-3; D tentatively fits TRBD1 or TRBD2 (5 bases each). V lost 0 bases to trimming and J lost 13 bases, with 14 bases between them. CDR3 length equals 13 residues. CDR1 and CDR2 from the germline V gene are MNHNS and SASEGT.

This clonotype was seen more than once but under ten times. The rearrangement uses TRBV7-9 and TRBJ2-7; the match to TRBD1 covers 7 bases. Looked up from germline, CDR1 is SEHNR and CDR2 is FQNEAQ (reference sequence). The CDR3 is 14 residues long. V gave up 5 bases and J gave up 1 base; unmatched junction bases: 5. The CDR3 DNA is TGTGCCAGCAGCCCCCGGGACAGTTCCTACGAGCAGTACTTC. Amino acid sequence: CASSPRDSSYEQYF.

The chain has TRBV2 and TRBJ2-5; D is uncertain. Trimming pared 7 bases from V and 0 bases from J, leaving 3 bases between. Germline CDR1 reads SNHLY; CDR2 reads FYNNEI. The CDR3 extends over 11 amino acids. In DNA form, the CDR3 reads TGTGCCAGCACATACCAAGAGACCCAGTACTTC. Its translation is CASTYQETQYF.

V and J are TRBV20-1 and TRBJ1-1; unclear D gene. V was clipped by 3 bases and J by 1 base, with 6 bases between them. Germline V gene data show CDR1 as DFQATT and CDR2 as SNEGSKA (reference sequence). The CDR3 is made up of 12 amino acids. The CDR3 region is CSASRRNTEAFF. CDR3 DNA: TGCAGTGCTAGTAGGCGGAACACTGAAGCTTTCTTT.

V usage is TRBV3-1 and J usage is TRBJ1-1; possibly TRBD1 for D (5 bases). Per the germline V gene, CDR1 is LGHDT and CDR2 is YNNKEL (reference sequence). This CDR3 has 15 amino acids. V lost 3 bases to trimming and J lost 5 bases, with 16 bases between them. The CDR3: CASSHPGTGTTEAFF. As DNA, the CDR3 is TGTGCCAGCAGCCATCCCGGGACGGGGACGACTGAAGCTTTCTTT.

This chain joins TRBV7-2 and TRBJ2-7, with D possibly being TRBD2 (6 bases). Trimming took 5 bases from V and 6 from J, leaving 11 bases between them. This CDR3 comprises 12 residues. The V gene's germline CDR1 is SGHTA and CDR2 FQGNSA. The CDR3 loop is CASSVTRTEQYF. CDR3 bases: TGTGCCAGCAGCGTGACTAGAACCGAGCAGTACTTC.

The chain couples TRBV20-1 to TRBJ1-1; the match to TRBD1 covers 7 bases. This CDR3 has 12 residues. The V gene's germline CDR1 is DFQATT and CDR2 SNEGSKA (reference sequence). V gave up 3 bases and J gave up 7 bases; unmatched junction bases: 5. DNA of the CDR3: TGCAGTGCTAGCTTACAGGGGATTGAAGCTTTCTTT. This sequence encodes CSASLQGIEAFF.

This clonotype has just one count. V is TRBV7-8 and J is TRBJ1-1; D gene ambiguous. Between the trimmed V and J ends, which lost 5 bases and 0 bases, there was a span of 7 bases. Germline CDR1 is SGHVS and CDR2 is FQNEAQ. The CDR3 has 13 amino acids. As DNA, the CDR3 is TGTGCCAGCAGCAATACGGTGAACACTGAAGCTTTCTTT. It is translated as CASSNTVNTEAFF.

The chain joins TRBV19 to TRBJ2-3, with D maybe TRBD2 (5 bases). CDR1 and CDR2 (germline): LNHDA, SQIVND (reference sequence). The CDR3 totals 15 residues. Trimming stripped 3 bases from V and 3 bases from J, with 13 bases between. The CDR3 DNA is TGTGCCAGTAGTATCGAGGCGGGCGGAACAGATACGCAGTATTTT. Its translation: CASSIEAGGTDTQYF.

The chain carries TRBV18 and TRBJ1-2, with 8 bases identical to TRBD1. The CDR3 consists of 15 residues. The germline V gene encodes CDR1 KGHSH and CDR2 LQKENI. The trim removed 2 bases at V and 6 bases at J, leaving 8 bases unmatched. CDR3 sequence (DNA): TGTGCCAGCTCACCAAGGGGACAGGTGACGGATGGCTACACCTTC. It codes for CASSPRGQVTDGYTF.

The chain has TRBV20-1 and TRBJ1-2; D is ambiguous. Germline V lookup: CDR1 DFQATT, CDR2 SNEGSKA (reference sequence). The CDR3 consists of 11 residues. Trimming cost V 8 bases and J 7 bases, with 14 bases left between them. The CDR3 bases are TGCAGTTCTCAAAAGGGAGGTGGCTACACCTTC. It is translated as CSSQKGGGYTF.

Regarding this clonotype: An end of the junction differs from the germline gene, which may be a read error. The rearrangement links TRBV29-1 to TRBJ2-7, with D uncertain. From germline, CDR1 is SQVTM and CDR2 ANQGSEA. The CDR3 has 12 amino acids. This CDR3 is CSVQTPIHEQHF. CDR3 bases: TGCAGCGTCCAAACTCCCATCCACGAGCAGCACTTC.

The rearrangement links TRBV29-1 to TRBJ2-5; D could derive from TRBD1 or TRBD2 (6 bases each). This CDR3 has 12 amino acids. Trimming stripped 8 bases from V and 5 bases from J, with 15 bases between. CDR1 is SQVTM, CDR2 ANQGSEA, per germline. The CDR3 is CSTHREAETQYF. The CDR3 coding sequence is TGCAGCACCCACAGGGAGGCCGAGACCCAGTACTTC.

The chain joins TRBV5-1 to TRBJ1-2, with D unclear. V was cut by 0 bases and J by 5 bases, with 17 bases left in between. Germline V gene lookup returns CDR1 SGHRS and CDR2 YFSETQ. CDR3 size: 16 residues. The CDR3 region is CASSLATPIRVYGYTF. CDR3 in DNA: TGCGCCAGCAGCTTGGCTACCCCGATACGAGTTTATGGCTACACCTTC. Filled out from reference TRBV5-1 and TRBJ1-2, the complete variable domain reads KAGVTQTPRYLIKTRGQQVTLSCSPISGHRSVSWYQQTPGQGLQFLFEYFSETQRNKGNFPGRFSGRQFSNSRSEMNVSTLELGDSALYLCASSLATPIRVYGYTFGSGTRLTVV.

The genes are TRBV14 and TRBJ1-6; 9 bases are shared with TRBD1. This CDR3 contains 15 residues. With V trimmed by 1 base and J by 10 bases, 5 bases remained unmatched. CDR1 and CDR2 (germline): SGHDN, FVKESK. The CDR3 DNA reads as TGTGCCAGCAGCCAAGCCGGGACAGGGATGTCACCCCTCCACTTT. As protein: CASSQAGTGMSPLHF.

CDR3 protein: CASSPGRGDTTDTQYF. The CDR3 DNA is TGTGCCAGCAGCCCGGGTCGGGGGGACACCACAGATACGCAGTATTTT. The chain uses TRBV4-2 and TRBJ2-3; D perhaps matches TRBD2 (7 bases). The germline V gene encodes CDR1 LGHNA and CDR2 YNFKEQ. V was clipped by 4 bases and J by 2 bases, with 16 bases between them. The CDR3 is made up of 16 amino acids.

In its sample, this clonotype was seen once. The chain carries TRBV14 and TRBJ2-5; D is unclear. The CDR3 totals 15 residues. Between the trimmed V and J ends, which lost 4 bases and 1 base, there was a span of 13 bases. Per the germline V gene, CDR1 is SGHDN and CDR2 is FVKESK. The CDR3 DNA sequence: TGTGCCAGCAGCCGCTATACTGAACTCCAAGAGACCCAGTACTTC. Translating it yields CASSRYTELQETQYF.

In regard to this clonotype: At one end, the junction sequence differs from germline, possibly due to a read error. The genes are TRBV12-3 or TRBV12-4 and TRBJ2-7, with 12 bases that match TRBD2. The CDR3 spans 15 residues. The CDR3 loop reads CASSLAGGGSYEQYF. The CDR3 region has the DNA TGTGCCAGCAGTCTAGCGGGGGGGGGCTCCTACGAGCAGTACTTC.

This clonotype was recorded a few times. V usage is TRBV5-6 and J usage is TRBJ1-6; D not resolved. The CDR3 is 15 residues long. V lost 5 bases to trimming and J lost 0 bases, with 9 bases between them. CDR1 SGHDT and CDR2 YYEEEE come from the germline V gene. As DNA, the CDR3 is TGTGCCAGCAGTTTAGGGAGCTCCTATAATTCACCCCTCCACTTT. Protein product: CASSLGSSYNSPLHF. Variable domain in full (rest from reference TRBV5-6 and TRBJ1-6): DAGVTQSPTHLIKTRGQQVTLRCSPKSGHDTVSWYQQALGQGPQFIFQYYEEEERQRGNFPDRFSGHQFPNYSSELNVNALLLGDSALYLCASSLGSSYNSPLHFGNGTRLTVT.

This clonotype was recorded only once. J is TRBJ2-1 and V is TRBV12-3 or TRBV12-4; 7 bases are a match to TRBD1. The ends lost 3 bases at V and 5 bases at J; junction bases unmatched: 13. This CDR3 contains 17 residues. The CDR3 sequence: CASSFRIGQGVNNEQFF. The CDR3 DNA sequence: TGTGCCAGCAGTTTTCGTATCGGGCAGGGGGTGAACAATGAGCAGTTCTTC.

The V gene is TRBV29-1, the J gene TRBJ2-1, with D possibly TRBD2 on 5 matching bases. CDR1 is SQVTM and CDR2 is ANQGSEA in the germline V gene. This CDR3 has 14 residues. Trimming took off 8 bases at V and 4 bases at J, with 18 bases between the two ends. This CDR3 is CSCGGFGEYNEQFF. In DNA, the CDR3 is TGCAGCTGTGGTGGCTTCGGGGAGTACAATGAGCAGTTCTTC.

CDR3 nucleotide sequence: TGTGCCAGCAGCCAGAGGGAGGGCAATGAGCAGTTCTTC. Translated: CASSQREGNEQFF. The chain joins TRBV12-3 or TRBV12-4 to TRBJ2-1; 7 bases match TRBD2. There are 13 residues in the CDR3. V lost 6 bases and J lost 6; bases outside the gene matches: 5.